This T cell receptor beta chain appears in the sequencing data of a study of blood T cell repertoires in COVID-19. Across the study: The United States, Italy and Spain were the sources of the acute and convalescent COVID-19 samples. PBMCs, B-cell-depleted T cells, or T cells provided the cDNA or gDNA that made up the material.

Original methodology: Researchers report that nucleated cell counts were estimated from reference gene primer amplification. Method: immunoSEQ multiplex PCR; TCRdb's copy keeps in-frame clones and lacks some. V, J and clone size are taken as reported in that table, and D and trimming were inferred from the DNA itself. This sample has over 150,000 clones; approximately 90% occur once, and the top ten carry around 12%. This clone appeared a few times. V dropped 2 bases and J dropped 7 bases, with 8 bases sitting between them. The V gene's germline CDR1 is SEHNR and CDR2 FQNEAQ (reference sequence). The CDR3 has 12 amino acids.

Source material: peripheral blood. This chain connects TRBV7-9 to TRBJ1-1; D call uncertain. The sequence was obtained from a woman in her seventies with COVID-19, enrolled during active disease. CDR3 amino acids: CASSLSGYEAFF. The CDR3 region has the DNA TGTGCCAGCAGCTTATCGGGTTATGAAGCTTTCTTT.